The 2 T cell receptor beta chains listed next were all sequenced from one sample in a study of blood T cell repertoires in COVID-19. TCRdb's table, derived via immunoSEQ multiplex PCR, lists solely in-frame clones and lacks some. This sample has 150,000 to 200,000 clones, with about 81% found just once. Sequencing input: peripheral blood. The origin of the receptors is a human donor in a cohort sampled during active COVID-19.

This chain links TRBV7-9 with TRBJ2-3; D is perhaps TRBD2 (5 bases). The CDR3 runs to 15 residues. Germline V gene sequence: CDR1 SEHNR, CDR2 FQNEAQ (reference sequence). Trimming removed 5 bases at V and 0 bases at J, with 12 bases between. The CDR3 region has the DNA TGTGCCAGCAGCCCCAGCCGGGGAAGCACAGATACGCAGTATTTT. Protein: CASSPSRGSTDTQYF.

CDR3 DNA: TGTGCCAGCAGTTACCCCATGACAGACTACGAGCAGTACTTC. Protein product: CASSYPMTDYEQYF. The chain joins TRBV6-2 or TRBV6-3 to TRBJ2-7; perhaps TRBD1 as D (5 bases). Germline V gives CDR1 MNHEY, CDR2 SVGEGT. Trimming left V 2 bases short and J 3 bases short, with 11 bases between. The CDR3 is 14 amino acids.